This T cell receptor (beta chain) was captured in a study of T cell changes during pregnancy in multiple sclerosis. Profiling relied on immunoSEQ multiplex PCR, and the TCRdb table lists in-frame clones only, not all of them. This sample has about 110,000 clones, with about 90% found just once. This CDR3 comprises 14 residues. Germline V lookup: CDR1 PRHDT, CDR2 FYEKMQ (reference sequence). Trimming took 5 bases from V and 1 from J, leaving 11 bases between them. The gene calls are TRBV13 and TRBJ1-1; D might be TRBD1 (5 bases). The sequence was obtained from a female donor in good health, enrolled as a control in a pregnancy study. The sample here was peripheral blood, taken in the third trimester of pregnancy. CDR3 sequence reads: CASSPGLTNTEAFF. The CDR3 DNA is TGTGCCAGCAGCCCGGGACTGACGAACACTGAAGCTTTCTTT.